This T cell receptor beta chain emerged from a study of blood T cell repertoires in COVID-19. Seattle enrolled patients during active infection and tracked them longitudinally. This CDR3 comprises 14 residues. The assay was immunoSEQ multiplex PCR, and TCRdb's table has in-frame clones only and misses some. The sample contains around 300,000 clones, around 90% of which appear only once. This rearrangement joins TRBV21-1 to TRBJ2-5; TRBD2 is the table's D call and was not checked against the DNA. TRBV21-1 is reported as a pseudogene. This TCR came from a woman aged 35 to 49 with COVID-19, enrolled during active disease. Sequenced input: peripheral blood. CDR3 DNA: TGTGCCAGCAGCAAACTAGCGGGGGAAGAGACCCAGTACTTC. This sequence encodes CASSKLAGEETQYF.